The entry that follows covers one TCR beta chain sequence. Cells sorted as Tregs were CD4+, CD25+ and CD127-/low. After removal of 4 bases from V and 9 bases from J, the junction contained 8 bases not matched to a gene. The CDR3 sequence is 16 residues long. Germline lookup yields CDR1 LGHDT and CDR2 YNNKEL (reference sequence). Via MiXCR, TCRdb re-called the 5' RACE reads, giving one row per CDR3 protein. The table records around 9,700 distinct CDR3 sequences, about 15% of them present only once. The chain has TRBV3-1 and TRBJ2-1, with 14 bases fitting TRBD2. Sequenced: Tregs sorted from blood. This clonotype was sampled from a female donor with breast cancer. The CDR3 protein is CASSLLTSGRAGEQFF. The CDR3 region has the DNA TGTGCCAGCAGCCTTTTGACTAGCGGGAGGGCCGGTGAGCAGTTCTTC.